The 9 T cell receptor beta chains given below trace back to one sample, sequenced in a study of CXCR3-negative and CXCR3-positive naive CD8 T cells. Each TRB cDNA library was prepared by 5' RACE (with UMI labels). TCRdb re-called the 5' RACE reads and gives one entry per CDR3 protein, without DNA. The sample's table shows over 50,000 distinct CDR3 sequences. Points from the study as a whole: More hydrophobic TRB CDR3s occurred in CXCR3-positive than in CXCR3-negative naive cells.

For these receptors, no antigen is known. The sequenced material came from naive CXCR3+ CD8+ T cells from blood. Subset described: CD45RO-CCR7+CD27+CD95- naive CD8+ T cells expressing CXCR3 (TNR3+). All receptors come from a human donor in good health. Some clones in this sample may be carry-over from other donors' samples.

CDR3 residues: CASSLEGTGLEGPQHF. The chain couples TRBV7-9 to TRBJ1-5; the D call of TRBD1 rests on TCRdb alone, since no DNA is present to check it. The CDR3 spans 16 residues. Germline lookup yields CDR1 SEHNR and CDR2 FQNEAQ (reference sequence). Using reference TRBV7-9 and TRBJ1-5 for the parts outside the CDR3, the full variable domain is DTGVSQNPRHKITKRGQNVTFRCDPISEHNRLYWYRQTLGQGPEFLTYFQNEAQLEKSRLLSDRFSAERPKGSFSTLEIQRTEQGDSAMYLCASSLEGTGLEGPQHFGDGTRLSIL.

The chain combines TRBV14 with TRBJ1-1. The germline CDR1 and CDR2 sequences are SGHDN and FVKESK. The CDR3 runs 15 residues. The CDR3 protein is CASSQGVSLNTEAFF.

The chain is built from TRBV27 and TRBJ2-7; TCRdb reports TRBD1, a call that lacks DNA to check it against. Germline V gives CDR1 MNHEY, CDR2 SMNVEV (reference sequence). This CDR3 comprises 17 residues. This chain's CDR3 is CASSLSTATVGGYEQYF.

The chain links TRBV19 to TRBJ2-5; no DNA is available, so the TRBD1 call from TCRdb remains unchecked. Germline values: CDR1 LNHDA, CDR2 SQIVND (reference sequence). This CDR3 spans 14 amino acids. CDR3 amino acids: CASSSPVGQETQYF.

This rearrangement joins TRBV5-6 to TRBJ1-1; TCRdb designates TRBD1, a call that cannot be tested without DNA. The germline CDR1 and CDR2 sequences are SGHDT and YYEEEE. CDR3 length: 18 residues. CDR3 region: CASSFWTGENAWNTEAFF.

The chain recombines TRBV12-3 or TRBV12-4 with TRBJ2-3; as DNA is missing, the TRBD1 call by TCRdb cannot be tested. The CDR3 sequence is 14 residues long. CDR3 amino acids: CASSIRDSRNTQYF.

The rearrangement uses TRBV20-1 and TRBJ2-6; with no DNA, the TCRdb D assignment of TRBD1 cannot be verified. The germline V gene encodes CDR1 DFQATT and CDR2 SNEGSKA (reference sequence). The CDR3 runs to 15 residues. The CDR3 here is CSASGRSSGANVLTF.

The CDR3 loop reads CSARDQGAVQETQYF. V gene TRBV20-1 combines with J gene TRBJ2-5; TCRdb's D call of TRBD1 is untestable without DNA. Germline V gene data show CDR1 as DFQATT and CDR2 as SNEGSKA (reference sequence). This CDR3 region has 15 residues.

The chain links TRBV20-1 to TRBJ1-4. Germline CDR1 is DFQATT and CDR2 is SNEGSKA (reference sequence). CDR3 length equals 15 residues. Here the CDR3 reads CSARDLGRSNEKLFF.